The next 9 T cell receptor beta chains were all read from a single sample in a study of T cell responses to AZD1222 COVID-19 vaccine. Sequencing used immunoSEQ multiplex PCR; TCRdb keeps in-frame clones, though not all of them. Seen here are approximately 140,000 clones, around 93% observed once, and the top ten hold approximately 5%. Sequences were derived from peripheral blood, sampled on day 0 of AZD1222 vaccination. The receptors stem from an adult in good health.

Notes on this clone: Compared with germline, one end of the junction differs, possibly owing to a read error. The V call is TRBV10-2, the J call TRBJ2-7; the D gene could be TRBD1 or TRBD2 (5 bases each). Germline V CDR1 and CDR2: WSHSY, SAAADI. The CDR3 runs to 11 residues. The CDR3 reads CASSEGDETSF. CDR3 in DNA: TGCGCCAGCAGTGAGGGGGACGAGACCTCGTTC.

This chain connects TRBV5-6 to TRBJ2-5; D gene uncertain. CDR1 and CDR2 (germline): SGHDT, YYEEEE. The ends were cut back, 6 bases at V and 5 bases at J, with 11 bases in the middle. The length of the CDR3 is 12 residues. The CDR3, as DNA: TGTGCCAGCACTCTGGGTGGGGAGACCCAGTACTTC. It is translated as CASTLGGETQYF.

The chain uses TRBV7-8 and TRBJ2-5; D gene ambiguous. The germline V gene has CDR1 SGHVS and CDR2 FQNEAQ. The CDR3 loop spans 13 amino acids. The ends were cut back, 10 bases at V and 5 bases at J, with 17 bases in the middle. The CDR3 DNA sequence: TGTGCCACGCTGCCGGCACCCCTCGAGACCCAGTACTTC. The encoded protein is CATLPAPLETQYF.

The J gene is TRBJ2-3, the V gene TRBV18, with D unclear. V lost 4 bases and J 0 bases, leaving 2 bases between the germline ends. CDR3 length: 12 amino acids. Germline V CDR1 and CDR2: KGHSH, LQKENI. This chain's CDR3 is CASSQSTDTQYF. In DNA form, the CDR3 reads TGTGCCAGCTCACAGAGCACAGATACGCAGTATTTT.

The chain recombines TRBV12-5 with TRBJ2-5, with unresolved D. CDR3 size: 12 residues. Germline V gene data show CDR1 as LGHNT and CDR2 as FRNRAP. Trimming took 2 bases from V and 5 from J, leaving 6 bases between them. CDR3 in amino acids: CASGLYLETQYF. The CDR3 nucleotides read TGTGCTAGTGGTTTGTACTTGGAGACCCAGTACTTC.

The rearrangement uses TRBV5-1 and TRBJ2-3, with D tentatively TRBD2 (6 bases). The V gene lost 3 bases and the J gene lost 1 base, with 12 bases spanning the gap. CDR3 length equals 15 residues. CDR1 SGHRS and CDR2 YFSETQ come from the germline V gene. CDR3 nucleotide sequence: TGCGCCAGCAGCTGGAGGGTGGGTGGCACAGATACGCAGTATTTT. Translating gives CASSWRVGGTDTQYF.

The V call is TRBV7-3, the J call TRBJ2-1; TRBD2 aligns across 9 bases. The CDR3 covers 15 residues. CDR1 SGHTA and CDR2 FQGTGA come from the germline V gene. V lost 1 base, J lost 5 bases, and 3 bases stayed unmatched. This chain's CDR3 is CASSLMAGGDNEQFF. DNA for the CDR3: TGTGCCAGCAGCTTAATGGCGGGAGGGGACAATGAGCAGTTCTTC.

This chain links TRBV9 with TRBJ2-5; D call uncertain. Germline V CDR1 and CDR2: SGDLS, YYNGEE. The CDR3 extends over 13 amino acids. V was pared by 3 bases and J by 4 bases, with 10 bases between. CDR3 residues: CASSGASRETQYF. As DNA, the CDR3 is TGTGCCAGCAGCGGGGCCTCACGAGAGACCCAGTACTTC. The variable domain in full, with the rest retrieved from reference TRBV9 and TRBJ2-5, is DSGVTQTPKHLITATGQRVTLRCSPRSGDLSVYWYQQSLDQGLQFLIQYYNGEERAKGNILERFSAQQFPDLHSELNLSSLELGDSALYFCASSGASRETQYFGPGTRLLVL.

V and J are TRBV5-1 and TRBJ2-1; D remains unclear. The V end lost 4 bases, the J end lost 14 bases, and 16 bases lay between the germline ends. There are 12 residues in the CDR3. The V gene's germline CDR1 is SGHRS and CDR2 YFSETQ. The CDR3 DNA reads TGCGCCAGCAGCGCAGACCTAGAGGTGGAGTTCTTC. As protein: CASSADLEVEFF.